This T cell receptor beta chain comes out of a study of control samples from healthy donors and cancer patients. TCRdb keeps only in-frame clones here, not all; method: immunoSEQ multiplex PCR. In the table there are approximately 170,000 clones, roughly 89% of which are singletons. Trimming pared 2 bases from V and 10 bases from J, leaving 12 bases between. The CDR3 covers 13 residues. Germline CDR1 is SEHNR and CDR2 is FQNEAQ (reference sequence). This sequence originates from a woman aged 25 to 39 in good health. The chain uses TRBV7-9 and TRBJ2-1, with D possibly TRBD1 on 6 matching bases. The sequencing sample was made of blood. The CDR3 nucleotides are TGTGCCAGCAGCTTACCTCCCGGGACAGAGCAGTTCTTC. This codes for CASSLPPGTEQFF.